This T cell receptor beta chain was documented in a study of cytomegalovirus exposure and HLA in healthy donors (dated by TCRdb to 2016 to 2017). Concerning the study at large: An earlier analysis of more than 550 of the donors reported 250 to 350 Gb of sequence data and 95 million to 120 million unique TCR beta sequences obtained from around 180 million T cells. An early release covering about 600 HLA-typed donors comprised 300 to 350 gigabases of sequencing data and about 90 million unique TCR sequences. Among the approximately 400 genotyped donors, approximately 77% belonged to the genetic ancestry cluster associated with self-reported Caucasian donors. The study aimed to test whether signatures of past pathogen exposure could be identified by cataloging public T cell receptors. The T cell repertoires of 700 or so subjects were profiled by immunosequencing and related to cytomegalovirus serostatus. In addition to the first cohort of 666 subjects, a separate validation cohort of about 120 different subjects was used. High-throughput TCR immunosequencing, statistical association of individual TCRs with disease status, and machine learning were combined to predict cytomegalovirus infection status. To study patterns of TCR occurrence, a later analysis re-analyzed previously published TCR beta repertoires from just over 650 donors and added high-resolution HLA genotyping. In the later analysis, no new phenotypic data were used to find candidate immune exposures; instead, reliance was placed on TCR beta sequences and their occurrence across donors. In an earlier analysis of a few hundred of the donors, high-throughput TCR beta sequencing was used to judge whether each TCR beta V gene segment behaved as functional or pseudogenic. Alongside the repertoire data, information on donor age, sex, ethnicity and CMV serostatus was compiled. In a later genetic analysis, genome-wide SNP genotypes for about 60% of the 666 donors were used, and that subset was treated as a discovery cohort. All discovery cohort repertoires had been generated on a single sequencing platform. Class I and class II HLA loci were covered by the typing at four-digit resolution. Typing coverage differed by locus: A, B, C, DRB1 and DQB1 were typed in about 620-640 donors, DQA1 in about 500, DPA1 in some 570, and DPB1 in 400 to 490. Several DR-DQ haplotypes were handled as single units for association and clustering because linkage in the cohort was strong. On average, roughly 250,000 unique TCR beta nucleotide sequences were sequenced per donor among some 420 genotyped donors of the cohort, with roughly 18% of those sequences being non-productive.

As encoded in the germline V gene, CDR1 is SNHLY while CDR2 is FYNNEI. Including cysteine and phenylalanine, the CDR3 has 14 amino acids. Only the CDR3 DNA is retained, 42 bases long and in frame from the first base. The germline ends are 16 bases apart after V is trimmed by 7 bases and J by 9 bases. Points the paper makes about the study in general: According to a later genetic analysis, donors in an Asian-associated ancestry cluster had fewer N-insertions in productive TCRs than the approximately 690-donor mean. At a false discovery rate of 0.05, a later analysis linked some 18,000 TCR beta sequences to specific HLA alleles. In a later analysis, TCR association rates were found to vary across HLA loci, with the most associated TCRs seen for DRB1 alleles and the fewest for HLA-C alleles. V-gene and J-gene trimming of TCR beta chains was associated with a missense DCLRE1C variant in a later genetic analysis, and the association was replicated in an independent cohort. Some IMGT-functional V segments, including TRBV6-2 and TRBV6-3, could not be distinguished by the 87-base-pair reads and were therefore excluded. In this cohort, only TCR beta chains were sequenced, and detectable features were limited by the absence of alpha or paired-chain data. When HLA alleles, especially DR and DQ, strongly co-occurred, attributing TCR associations to individual alleles was difficult. Three of the identified cytomegalovirus-associated TCR beta chains were confirmed in vitro to be specific for cytomegalovirus antigens. In an earlier analysis of approximately 590 of the donors, most TCR beta V segments were observed in productive rearrangements about 90% or about 30% of the time, broadly matching IMGT annotations. Compared with equally common non-associated chains, HLA-associated TCR beta chains in a later analysis were more clonally expanded and had lower generation probabilities. Over 15 rarely observed V segments, including chromosome 9 orphons, were excluded from the earlier analysis of approximately 500 of the donors because counts were too low. For the cohort, immune exposure information was limited to CMV serostatus. Because HLA typing was missing for some donors at each locus, association tests included only the typed subset. According to the authors, the approach could potentially be generalized to other disease states and immunological phenotypes. Most TCR sequences were observed very rarely across donors, whereas some public TCRs were present in many individuals. In a later analysis, several top co-occurrence clusters were reported to appear linked to parvovirus B19, influenza, CMV and Epstein-Barr virus. Cytomegalovirus status was reported to be diagnosed by the classifier with high specificity and sensitivity in both the original and validation cohorts. A cluster of highly shared sequence variants was judged likely to be a technical artifact of the sequencing pipeline. A later analysis found that most CMV-associated TCR beta chains appeared HLA-restricted, with HLA associations seemingly driven largely by CMV exposure. Presence/absence analyses assumed roughly uniform sequencing depth across donors, an assumption that may not hold. The study listed 150 to 200 TCR beta chains as associated with cytomegalovirus. A further reported finding was that TCR beta sequences accurately predicted the HLA-A and HLA-B alleles for most subjects in the first cohort. Linkage disequilibrium might explain the correlated functional status among segregating V segments, but an unknown experimental factor could not be excluded.

The cohort comprised some 730 healthy bone marrow donors. Cohort members were all nominally healthy when sampled, although unrecorded immune exposures were likely present. The donor was CMV seropositive and was included in the group of 290 or so seropositive cohort members. Every donor gave a peripheral blood sample, and the peripheral blood mononuclear cells from that sample were used for TCR beta sequencing. Genomic DNA was extracted from the blood cell samples with the Qiagen DNeasy Blood Extraction Kit. As for this clone: Its antigen remains undetermined. Qualities for individual bases were not recorded, and no much larger clone is one base off.

The library was produced with the immunoSEQ multiplex PCR assay. The multiplex PCR relied on a mix of 60 forward primers for TCR Vbeta segments and 13 reverse primers for TCR Jbeta segments. The CDR3 region of rearranged TCR beta genes was amplified from genomic DNA by a multiplex PCR assay. On the Illumina HiSeq System, the amplified TCR beta libraries were sequenced as 87-base-pair reads. The authors' pipeline ran thus. A later analysis tallied about 77 million unique TCR beta chains across the approximately 670 repertoires, and roughly 11 million of those chains were shared by two or more donors. To remove PCR and sequencing errors, raw reads were error-corrected and collapsed into unique sequences using a nearest-neighbor algorithm that merged closely related sequences. V, D and J gene segments were assigned by aligning CDR3 sequences to IMGT reference sequences. For a sequence to be retained, a match of at least six nucleotides to both a V gene segment and a J gene segment was required. A rearrangement counted as productive if the CDR3 had no stop codons and remained in frame with V and J, and every other rearrangement counted as non-productive. Following IMGT convention, CDR3 was defined as the stretch from the second conserved V-encoded cysteine up to the conserved J-encoded phenylalanine. Sequences without an unambiguous match to a single V gene segment were excluded from the earlier analysis of about 600 of the donors. In an earlier analysis of almost 600 of the donors, a V segment was called functional when productive rearrangements were above 56.7%, and segregating when the standard deviation between donors exceeded 5%. To diagnose cytomegalovirus status from the catalog of TCR beta chain sequences, a statistical classification framework was built. V and J gene assignment, in a later analysis, came from comparing TCR nucleotide sequences with IMGT/GENE-DB human TR gene sequences. The TCRdist pipeline was used in a later analysis to assign CDR3 sequences and most-parsimonious VDJ recombination scenarios. A later analysis defined each TCR beta chain by its CDR3 amino acid sequence plus V-gene family, and excluded reads lacking a unique V-gene family. As a way to deal with suspected cross-contamination and a sequencing artifact, a later analysis dropped over 550 nucleotide sequences that were highly shared and had low generation probability. For each public chain, a later analysis derived a clonal expansion index from normalized ranks of inferred template counts within each repertoire. Generation probabilities in a later analysis came from a VDJ recombination model fitted to out-of-frame rearrangements, and those results were checked against IGoR. In a later analysis, TCR-TCR, TCR-HLA and TCR-CMV co-occurrence was scored with hypergeometric tests, and a repertoire-size bias correction was applied to TCR pairs. False discovery rates were estimated in a later analysis by permuting HLA or CMV assignments 20 times. In a later analysis, co-occurring TCRs were grouped using DBSCAN, with TCRdist sequence similarity added in when clustering inside HLA-allele-positive subsets. For co-occurrence clustering, repertoires with fewer than 30,000 or more than 120,000 public chains were excluded, along with five repertoires with anomalous nucleotide sharing. TCRdb holds this immuneACCESS table with in-frame rearrangements only. Some clones are missing; in checked studies, unresolved V genes explain under half, and the rest has no known cause. V and J calls plus clone size are reproduced from that table; the DNA served to infer D and trimming. In this sample the table shows some 180,000 clones, approximately 84% of which occur a single time. Clones ranked in the top ten supply roughly 2.5% of the sample.

The sequence derives from a man aged 25 to 40 in good health and CMV-seropositive. Sequencing was carried out using PBMCs. The chain uses TRBV2 and TRBJ1-6; the D gene is not confidently resolved. The sequenced DNA is TGTGCCAGCATACCAGCAAGCCGAGGTTCACCCCTCCACTTT. This encodes CASIPASRGSPLHF.